This is a list of T cell receptor beta chains from one sample in a study of T cell repertoires in cytomegalovirus infection. MiXCR, run by TCRdb on the reads, gives a single entry per CDR3 protein. The data show about 900,000 distinct CDR3 sequences, approximately 32% seen once. These TCRs are of unknown antigen specificity. The source was cultured CD8+ T cells from PBMCs, collected from culture after CMV antigen stimulation. These receptors were collected from a human donor in good health (CMV status not recorded). Some clones in this sample may be carry-over from other donors' samples. CDR3s include the opening cysteine and the closing phenylalanine or tryptophan. A D gene is named only where the DNA matches it firmly. Only part of the rows carry a size: once, few, many, or a class if the clone is expanded.

clone_size j_call v_call d_call cdr3_aa cdr3_nt
many TRBJ1-5 TRBV27 TRBD1 CASSPGTGGSQPQHF TGTGCCAGCAGTCCCGGGACAGGGGGCAGTCAGCCCCAGCATTTT
. TRBJ1-1 TRBV7-9 . CASSPDYGGRRTEAFF TGTGCCAGCAGCCCCGATTATGGGGGCAGAAGGACTGAAGCTTTCTTT
. TRBJ1-2 TRBV14 . CASSQDRTGIYGYTF TGTGCCAGCAGCCAAGATCGAACAGGAATCTATGGCTACACCTTC
. TRBJ2-5 TRBV28 . CASSTGAGVLETQYF TGTGCCAGCAGTACCGGCGCAGGGGTATTAGAGACCCAGTACTTC
many TRBJ2-5 TRBV7-2 . CASSQGRGQETQYF TGTGCCAGCAGCCAGGGGCGGGGGCAAGAGACCCAGTACTTC
few TRBJ1-1 TRBV5-4 . CASSLAGYAEAFF TGTGCCAGCAGCTTGGCTGGGTACGCTGAAGCTTTCTTT
few TRBJ1-1 TRBV7-9 TRBD1 CASRGDRGPNTEAFF TGTGCCAGCAGGGGGGACAGGGGTCCAAACACTGAAGCTTTCTTT
few TRBJ1-2 TRBV28 TRBD1 CASSLGQGVSYGYTF TGTGCCAGCAGTTTGGGACAGGGGGTTAGCTATGGCTACACCTTC
. TRBJ1-3 TRBV6-5 . CARLATGSGNTIYF TGTGCCAGGCTGGCCACCGGCTCTGGAAACACCATATATTTT
. TRBJ1-5 TRBV19 . CACTSSWGQPQHF TGTGCCTGTACTTCCTCCTGGGGTCAGCCCCAGCATTTT
many TRBJ2-3 TRBV28 . CASSLFQEQSTDTQYF TGTGCCAGCAGTTTATTTCAAGAACAGAGCACAGATACGCAGTATTTT
few TRBJ2-5 TRBV7-9 . CASSLADTQETQYF TGTGCCAGCAGCTTAGCTGACACCCAAGAGACCCAGTACTTC
few TRBJ1-2 TRBV19 TRBD1 CASTGTGFGYTF TGTGCCAGTACAGGGACAGGATTTGGCTACACCTTC
. TRBJ2-1 TRBV24-1 TRBD1 CATSRDRGPYNEQFF TGTGCCACCAGTCGTGACAGGGGGCCCTACAATGAGCAGTTCTTC
. TRBJ2-5 TRBV12-3/TRBV12-4 . CASSSQGRLETQYF TGTGCCAGCAGTTCCCAAGGGCGGCTCGAGACCCAGTACTTC
. TRBJ2-1 TRBV12-3/TRBV12-4 . CASSLAARAEQFF TGTGCCAGCAGTTTAGCAGCTAGGGCTGAGCAGTTCTTC
few TRBJ2-3 TRBV11-3 TRBD1 CASSSGQDTDTQYF TGTGCCAGCAGTTCCGGACAGGACACAGATACGCAGTATTTT
. TRBJ2-7 TRBV6-5 TRBD1 CASSFPSRTGSYEQYF TGTGCCAGCAGTTTCCCCTCCCGGACAGGGTCCTACGAGCAGTACTTC
. TRBJ2-1 TRBV7-3 . CASSSGAYNEQFF TGTGCCAGCAGCTCAGGAGCCTACAATGAGCAGTTCTTC
few TRBJ2-3 TRBV12-3/TRBV12-4 . CASSPLASTDTQYF TGTGCCAGCAGCCCACTTGCTAGCACAGATACGCAGTATTTT
. TRBJ2-4 TRBV19 . CASSIRAGDIQYF TGTGCCAGTAGTATCAGGGCGGGTGACATTCAGTACTTC
few TRBJ2-2 TRBV7-9 . CAAPNTGELFF TGTGCCGCGCCGAACACCGGGGAGCTGTTTTTT